This T cell receptor (beta chain) derives from a study of cytomegalovirus exposure and HLA in healthy donors. This CDR3 has 13 residues. V dropped 10 bases and J dropped 4; count of bases not matched to a gene: 7. Germline V lookup: CDR1 SNHLY, CDR2 FYNNEI. The PCR was carried out with 60 Vbeta primers and 13 Jbeta primers. Sequencing was performed with immunoSEQ multiplex PCR; in TCRdb, only in-frame clones are kept and a portion is missing. The sample holds roughly 150,000 clones, more than 65% seen once. On this clone itself: Its antigen is currently unknown.

Study-wide results and limits: Reports state that TCR beta sequences accurately predicted most subjects' HLA-A and HLA-B alleles.

The sequencing input was PBMCs. The V gene is TRBV2, the J gene TRBJ2-7; 10 bases agree with TRBD2. This receptor was identified in a man between 25 and 39 years old in good health and CMV-seropositive. This CDR3 reads CAIKSGGAYEQYF. CDR3 nucleotide sequence: TGTGCCATCAAAAGCGGGGGGGCTTACGAGCAGTACTTC.